This T cell receptor beta chain was captured by sequencing in a study of immune heterogeneity within non-small cell lung tumors. Study-wide context: There were a handful of squamous cell carcinomas, approximately 9 non-squamous carcinomas and 1 tumor not otherwise specified.

Bulk tumor genomic DNA (about 600 ng per sample) served as template. Biopsy collection occurred during surgery, with several far-apart biopsies per primary tumor. Patients had untreated, newly diagnosed non-small cell lung cancer and underwent curative surgery. In a multiplex PCR, 32 V and 13 J primers amplified TCR beta CDR3. TCRdb fed the multiplex PCR reads into MiXCR, producing one record per CDR3 protein. The sample includes some 10,000 distinct CDR3 sequences, around 30% of them seen just once. Between the trimmed V and J ends, which lost 1 base and 4 bases, there was a span of 3 bases. The V gene's germline CDR1 is SGHTA and CDR2 FQGNSA. The CDR3 runs to 12 residues.

The genes are TRBV7-2 and TRBJ2-3, with D unclear. The TCR was taken from a man aged 45-60 years with non-small cell lung cancer. Sequences were obtained from lung tumor tissue. The CDR3 loop reads CASSLVADTQYF. CDR3 DNA: TGTGCCAGCAGCTTAGTGGCAGATACGCAGTATTTT.